This record concerns one T cell receptor beta chain sequence. Some clones are missing from TCRdb's copy, which holds only in-frame ones; the method was immunoSEQ multiplex PCR. Of roughly 190,000 clones in the sample, about 86% were seen once. This specimen belongs to a study of blood T cell repertoires in COVID-19. With 0 bases removed from V and 8 bases from J, the gap between germline ends came to 16 bases. Looked up from germline, CDR1 is KGHSH and CDR2 is LQKENI. The CDR3 covers 15 residues. The sequencing input was peripheral blood. This clonotype was sampled from a man aged 18 to 29 with active or convalescent COVID-19. The chain recombines TRBV18 with TRBJ1-2, with D possibly TRBD1 on 5 matching bases. In DNA, the CDR3 is TGTGCCAGCTCACCACCGTCCAGGGAAAGAGAAGGCTACACCTTC. The encoded protein is CASSPPSREREGYTF.